This T cell receptor (beta chain) originates from a study of T cell responses to AZD1222 COVID-19 vaccine. Study findings and constraints: Just five to seven AZD1222 recipients tested seropositive at baseline.

The V end lost 1 base, the J end lost 0 bases, and 4 bases lay between the germline ends. The CDR3 spans 14 residues. Looked up from germline, CDR1 is LNHNV and CDR2 is YYDKDF (reference sequence). In the case of this clone: What it binds is unknown.

Profiling relied on immunoSEQ multiplex PCR, and the TCRdb table lists in-frame clones only, not all of them. The profile shows tens of thousands of clones, around nine tenths of them singletons. This sequence originates from an adult who received the MenACWY meningococcal vaccine as a control. This chain joins TRBV15 and TRBJ1-5; D remains unclear. The specimen was peripheral blood, collected 28 days after the second dose of the MenACWY control vaccine. This chain's CDR3 is CATSRGHSNQPQHF. CDR3 nucleotide sequence: TGTGCCACCAGCAGAGGACATAGCAATCAGCCCCAGCATTTT.